This TCR beta chain appears in the sequencing data of a study of Ad26.COV2.S vaccination and SARS-CoV-2 variants. Sample treatment: around 19 received Ad26.COV2.S at low or high dose, single or two shots; a few received placebo; per-sample allocation not given. Vaccine and placebo recipients were sampled on day 63 after the first injection. This Boston cohort included adults aged 18-55 years. Produced via immunoSEQ multiplex PCR; TCRdb's table is partial and in-frame only. The data hold around 300,000 clones, with less than 90% observed a single time. CDR3 length equals 20 residues. CDR1 MNHEY and CDR2 SMNVEV come from the germline V gene (reference sequence). The V segment lost 1 base and the J segment 0 bases; nucleotides outside the gene matches: 14.

The TCR was taken from a person between 18 and 60 years old who received the Ad26.COV2.S COVID-19 vaccine or a placebo. The source was peripheral blood, collected in a trial of Ad26.COV2.S vaccine versus placebo. The chain has TRBV27 and TRBJ1-1, with 10 bases that match TRBD1. The CDR3 DNA follows: TGTGCCAGCAGTTTATTTTCCAGACAGGGGGCGCGGAGGGTGAACACTGAAGCTTTCTTT. Translation: CASSLFSRQGARRVNTEAFF.